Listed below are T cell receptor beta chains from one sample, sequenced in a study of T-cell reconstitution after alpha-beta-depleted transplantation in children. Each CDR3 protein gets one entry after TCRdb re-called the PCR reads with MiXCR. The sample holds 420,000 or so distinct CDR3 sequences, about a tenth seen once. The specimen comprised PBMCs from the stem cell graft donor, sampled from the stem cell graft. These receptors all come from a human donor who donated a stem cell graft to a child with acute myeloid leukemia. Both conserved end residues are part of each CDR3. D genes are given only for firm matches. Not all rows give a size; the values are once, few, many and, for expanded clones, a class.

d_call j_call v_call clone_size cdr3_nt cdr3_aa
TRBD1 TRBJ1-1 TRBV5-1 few TGCGCCAGCAGCTTGGCAACACAGGGGGGGAACACTGAAGCTTTCTTT CASSLATQGGNTEAFF
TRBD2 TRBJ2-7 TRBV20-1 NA TGCAGTGCTAGGACTAGCCCAGCCTACGAGCAGTACTTC CSARTSPAYEQYF
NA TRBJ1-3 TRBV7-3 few TGTGCCAGCAGCTCAAGCCCCGGGACTGGAAACACCATATATTTT CASSSSPGTGNTIYF
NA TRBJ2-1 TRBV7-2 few TGTGCCAGCAGCTTAAGCGTCCCTGGGCTTTTGAGCTCCTACAATGAGCAGTTCTTC CASSLSVPGLLSSYNEQFF
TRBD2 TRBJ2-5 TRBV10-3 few TGTGCCATCAGTGACCCGACTAGCATGGTGACCCAGTACTTC CAISDPTSMVTQYF
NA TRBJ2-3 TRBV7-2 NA TGTGCCAGCAGCTTAGGTGGCGGGCAGAGCACAGATACGCAGTATTTT CASSLGGGQSTDTQYF
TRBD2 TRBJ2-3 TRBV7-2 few TGTGCCAGCAGCCCTAGCGGGAAAAGGTCCGATACGCAGTATTTT CASSPSGKRSDTQYF
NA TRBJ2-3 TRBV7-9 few TGTGCCAGCAGCCTCATGGCCGCCCCCACAGATACGCAGTATTTT CASSLMAAPTDTQYF
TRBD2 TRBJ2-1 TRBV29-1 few TGCAGCGCCGAAGGTAGACTAGCGGCCAACAATGAGCAGTTCTTC CSAEGRLAANNEQFF
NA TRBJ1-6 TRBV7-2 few TGTGCCAGCAGCCCCAACACGAGCTCCTATAATTCACCCCTCCACTTT CASSPNTSSYNSPLHF
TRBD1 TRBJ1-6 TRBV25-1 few TGTGCCAGCAGCGTACAGGGGTCACCCCTCCACTTT CASSVQGSPLHF
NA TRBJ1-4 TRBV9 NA TGTGCCAGCAGCGTAGATGGGCGGAATAATGAAAAACTGTTTTTT CASSVDGRNNEKLFF
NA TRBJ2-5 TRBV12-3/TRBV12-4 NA TGTGCCAGCAGCCCCGGACGGAACCAAGAGACCCAGTACTTC CASSPGRNQETQYF
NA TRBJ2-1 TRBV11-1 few TGTGCCAGCAGCAGACGCCGAGGGGGTAGCGGTATTACCTACAATGAGCAGTTCTTC CASSRRRGGSGITYNEQFF
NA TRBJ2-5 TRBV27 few TGTGCCAGCAGTTCCATTAGTGCTCTCCAAGAGACCCAGTACTTC CASSSISALQETQYF
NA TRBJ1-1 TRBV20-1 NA TGCAGGCCTACAGGGTTGGCTTTCTTT CRPTGLAFF
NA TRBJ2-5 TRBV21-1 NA TGTGCCAGCAGCAGGCCCGGGGCCAGGGAGACCCAGTACTTC CASSRPGARETQYF
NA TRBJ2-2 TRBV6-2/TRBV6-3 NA TGTGCCAGCAGTTCCCCTCGTGTAGCGTTACGCACCGGGGAGCTGTTTTTT CASSSPRVALRTGELFF
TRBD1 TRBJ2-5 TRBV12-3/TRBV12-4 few TGTGCCAGCAGTACATCGGGACAGGGCCGAGAGACCCAGTACTTC CASSTSGQGRETQYF
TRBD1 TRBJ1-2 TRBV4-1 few TGCGCCAGCAGCCAAGGGGAGACAGGGGAAGAAGGCTACACCTTC CASSQGETGEEGYTF
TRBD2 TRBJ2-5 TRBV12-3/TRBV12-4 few TGTGCCAGCAGGGATAGCGGGAGTCAAGAGACCCAGTACTTC CASRDSGSQETQYF
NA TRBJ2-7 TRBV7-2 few TGTGCCAGCAGCTTAAGCAGGGATGTCTCCGAGCAGTACTTC CASSLSRDVSEQYF
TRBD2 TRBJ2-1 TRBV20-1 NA TGCAGTGCTCTCGGGGTAGCGGGGTTTAATGAGCAGTTCTTC CSALGVAGFNEQFF
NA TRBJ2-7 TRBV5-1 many TGCGCCAGCAGCTTGGGTTCTAGGGAGAACGAGCAGTACTTC CASSLGSRENEQYF
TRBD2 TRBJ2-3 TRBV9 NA TGTGCCAGCAGCTCAACCGGGACTAGCGGTACTCATACGCAGTATTTT CASSSTGTSGTHTQYF
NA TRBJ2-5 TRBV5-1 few TGCGCCAGCAGCTATGGGGAAGAGACCCAGTACTTC CASSYGEETQYF
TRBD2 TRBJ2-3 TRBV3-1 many TGTGCCAGCAGCCCTCGGACTAGTTTAGCAGATACGCAGTATTTT CASSPRTSLADTQYF
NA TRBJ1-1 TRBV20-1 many TGCAGTGCTGGAGGTAATTCGAACACTGAAGCTTTCTTT CSAGGNSNTEAFF
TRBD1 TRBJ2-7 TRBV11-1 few TGTGCCAGCAGCTTTGGGTATGCCGGGACAGGGGGCAACCAGAACTACGAGCAGTACTTC CASSFGYAGTGGNQNYEQYF
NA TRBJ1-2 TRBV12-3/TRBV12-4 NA TGTGCCAGCAGACCCCAGGGTTCCTATGGCTACACCTTC CASRPQGSYGYTF
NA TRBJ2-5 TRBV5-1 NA TGCGCCAGCAGCCAAGAAAGGGGCTCTAACTCGGAGACCCAGTACTTC CASSQERGSNSETQYF
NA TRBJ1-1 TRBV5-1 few TGCGCCAGCAGCTTGGGAGAAGGGAGGACTGAAGCTTTCTTT CASSLGEGRTEAFF
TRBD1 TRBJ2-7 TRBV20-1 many TGCAGTGCTAGGGGGACAGGACTAACCTACGAGCAGTACTTC CSARGTGLTYEQYF
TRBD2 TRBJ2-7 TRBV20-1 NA TGCAGTGCTAGGCCACCGGGACTAGCGGCCTACGAGCAGTACTTC CSARPPGLAAYEQYF
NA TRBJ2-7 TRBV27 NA TGTGCCAGCAGTAAACGGGAGTTGCTCGAGCAGTACTTC CASSKRELLEQYF
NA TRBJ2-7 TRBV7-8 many TGTGCCAGCAGCTCCCCTTCGGGGTTCTCCTACGAGCAGTACTTC CASSSPSGFSYEQYF
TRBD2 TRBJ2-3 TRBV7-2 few TGTGCCAGCAGCCCCTATAGCGGGAGCACAGATACGCAGTATTTT CASSPYSGSTDTQYF
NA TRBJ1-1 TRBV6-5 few TGTGCCAGCAGCGCTGAAGGAGGCGCTTTCTTT CASSAEGGAFF
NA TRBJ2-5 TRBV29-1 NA TGCAGCGTTGAGTCCGAGACCCAGTACTTC CSVESETQYF
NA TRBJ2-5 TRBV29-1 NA TGCAGCGTTGAAGAAGTGGGGGACGAGACCCAGTACTTC CSVEEVGDETQYF